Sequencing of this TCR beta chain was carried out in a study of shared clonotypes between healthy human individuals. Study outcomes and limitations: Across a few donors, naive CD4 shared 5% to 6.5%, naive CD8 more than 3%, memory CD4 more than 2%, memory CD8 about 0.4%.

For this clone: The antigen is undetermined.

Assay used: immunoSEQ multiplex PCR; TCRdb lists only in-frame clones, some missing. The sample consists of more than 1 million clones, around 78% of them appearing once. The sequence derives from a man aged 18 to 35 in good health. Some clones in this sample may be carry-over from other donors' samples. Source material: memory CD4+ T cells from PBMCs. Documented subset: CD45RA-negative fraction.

The CDR3 here is CASSSVGHEQFF. The DNA for the CDR3 is TGTGCCAGTAGCTCGGTCGGGCATGAGCAGTTCTTC. The J gene is TRBJ2-1, the V gene TRBV19; D not resolved. This CDR3 has 12 amino acids. Trimming pared 6 bases from V and 8 bases from J, leaving 11 bases between. Germline loops: CDR1 LNHDA, CDR2 SQIVND (reference sequence).